Reported below is one T cell receptor beta chain. Generated by immunoSEQ multiplex PCR, the TCRdb table keeps only in-frame clones and is missing some. The sample includes 2.3 million or so clones, more than 85% seen only once; the top ten take under 0.45%. This sample is part of a study of shared clonotypes between healthy human individuals. Study-level information: Each donor's CD4 naive and CD4 memory cells filled three plates apiece, CD8 naive two, and CD8 memory one.

Donors were healthy HIV-negative adults without recent acute infections or vaccinations. The germline CDR1 and CDR2 sequences are LGHNA and YSLEER. Trimming left V 2 bases short and J 0 bases short, with 10 bases between. This CDR3 has 15 amino acids. The sequence came from a man younger than 35 in good health. Some clones in this sample may be carry-over from other donors' samples. The material sequenced was naive CD4+ T cells from PBMCs. Subset specified: CD45RA+ positively selected. The genes are TRBV4-3 and TRBJ1-1; D is unresolved. The CDR3 reads CASSQTWYMNTEAFF. DNA for the CDR3: TGCGCCAGCAGCCAAACTTGGTATATGAACACTGAAGCTTTCTTT.